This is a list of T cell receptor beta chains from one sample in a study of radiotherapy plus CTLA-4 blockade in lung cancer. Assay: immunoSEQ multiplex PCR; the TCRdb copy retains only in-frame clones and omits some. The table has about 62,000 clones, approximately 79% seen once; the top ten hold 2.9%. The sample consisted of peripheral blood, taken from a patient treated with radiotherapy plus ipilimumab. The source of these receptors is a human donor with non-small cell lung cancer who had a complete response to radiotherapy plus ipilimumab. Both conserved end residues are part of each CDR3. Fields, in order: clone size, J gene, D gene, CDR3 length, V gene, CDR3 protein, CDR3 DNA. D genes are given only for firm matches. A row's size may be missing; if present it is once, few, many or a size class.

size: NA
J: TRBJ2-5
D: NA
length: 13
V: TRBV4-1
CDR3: CASSPVGRETQYF
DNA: TGCGCCAGCAGCCCGGTGGGGAGGGAGACCCAGTACTTC

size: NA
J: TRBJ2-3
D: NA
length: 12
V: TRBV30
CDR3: CAWSARGGTQYF
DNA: TGTGCCTGGAGTGCTAGGGGTGGTACGCAGTATTTT

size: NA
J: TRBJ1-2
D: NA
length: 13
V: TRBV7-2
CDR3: CASSINRNYGYTF
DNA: TGTGCCAGCAGCATAAACAGGAACTATGGCTACACCTTC

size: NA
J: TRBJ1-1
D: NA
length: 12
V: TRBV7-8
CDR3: CASSLAGGEAFF
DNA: TGTGCCAGCAGCTTAGCGGGGGGTGAAGCTTTCTTT

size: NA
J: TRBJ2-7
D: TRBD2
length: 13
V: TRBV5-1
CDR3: CASSMGLAGGQYF
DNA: TGCGCCAGCAGCATGGGACTAGCGGGAGGGCAGTACTTC

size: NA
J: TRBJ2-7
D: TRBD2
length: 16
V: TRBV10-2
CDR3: CASSADSGLVGNEQYF
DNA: TGCGCCAGCAGTGCAGACTCGGGACTAGTCGGGAACGAGCAGTACTTC

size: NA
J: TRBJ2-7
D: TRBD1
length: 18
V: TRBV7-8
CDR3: CASRYLRGGGQGAHEQYF
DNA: TGTGCCAGCAGATACCTTAGGGGAGGGGGACAGGGGGCCCACGAGCAGTACTTC

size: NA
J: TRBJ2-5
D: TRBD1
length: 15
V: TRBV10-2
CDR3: CASRRQGTAQETQYF
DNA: TGCGCCAGCAGAAGACAGGGTACAGCCCAAGAGACCCAGTACTTC

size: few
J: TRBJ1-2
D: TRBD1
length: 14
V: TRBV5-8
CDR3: CASSLPGGNYGYTF
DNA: TGTGCCAGCAGCTTGCCAGGGGGCAACTATGGCTACACCTTC

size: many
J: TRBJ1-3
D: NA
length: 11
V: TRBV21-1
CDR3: CASPAGNTIYF
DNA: TGTGCCAGCCCAGCTGGAAACACCATATATTTT

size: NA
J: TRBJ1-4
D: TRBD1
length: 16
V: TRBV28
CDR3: CASSLRGRGRNEKLFF
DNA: TGTGCCAGCAGTTTAAGGGGCAGGGGGAGGAATGAAAAACTGTTTTTT

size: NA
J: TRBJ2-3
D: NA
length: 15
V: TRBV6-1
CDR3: CASRRLGSSTDTQYF
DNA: TGTGCCAGCAGACGACTAGGTTCTAGCACAGATACGCAGTATTTT

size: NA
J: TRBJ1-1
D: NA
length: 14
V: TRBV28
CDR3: CASSPGQPNTEAFF
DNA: TGTGCCAGCAGTCCAGGACAGCCGAACACTGAAGCTTTCTTT

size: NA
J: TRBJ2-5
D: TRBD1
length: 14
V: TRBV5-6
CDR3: CASRETGRIETQYF
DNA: TGTGCCAGCAGGGAGACAGGGCGGATAGAGACCCAGTACTTC

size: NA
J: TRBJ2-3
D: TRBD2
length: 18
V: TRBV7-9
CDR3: CASSLRLGASGSTDTQYF
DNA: TGTGCCAGCAGCTTGCGACTCGGGGCTAGCGGGAGTACAGATACGCAGTATTTT

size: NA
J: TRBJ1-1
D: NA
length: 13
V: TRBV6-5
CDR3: CASSYDIQSEAFF
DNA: TGTGCCAGCAGTTACGACATCCAATCCGAAGCTTTCTTT

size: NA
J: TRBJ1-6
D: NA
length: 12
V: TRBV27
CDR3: CASGQPNSPLHF
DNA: TGTGCCAGCGGGCAACCAAATTCACCCCTCCACTTT

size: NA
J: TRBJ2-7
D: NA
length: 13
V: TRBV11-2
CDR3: CASSLNLYYEQYF
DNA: TGTGCCAGCAGCTTGAACCTCTACTACGAGCAGTACTTC

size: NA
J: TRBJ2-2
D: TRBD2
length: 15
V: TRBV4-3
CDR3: CASSPNGLGSGELFF
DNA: TGCGCCAGCAGCCCGAATGGACTAGGTTCCGGGGAGCTGTTTTTT

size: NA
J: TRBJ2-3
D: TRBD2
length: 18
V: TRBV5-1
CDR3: CASSLELAGVEGTDTQYF
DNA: TGCGCCAGCAGCTTGGAGCTAGCGGGGGTGGAGGGCACAGATACGCAGTATTTT

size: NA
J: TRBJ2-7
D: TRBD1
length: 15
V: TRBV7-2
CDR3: CASSLWGTGGGEQYF
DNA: TGTGCCAGCAGCTTATGGGGGACAGGGGGTGGCGAGCAGTACTTC

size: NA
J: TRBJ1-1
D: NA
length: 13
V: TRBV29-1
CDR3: CSVVKGANTEAFF
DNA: TGCAGCGTTGTGAAAGGGGCCAACACTGAAGCTTTCTTT

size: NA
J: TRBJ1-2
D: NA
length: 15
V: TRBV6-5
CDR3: CASSPQGSANYGYTF
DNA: TGTGCCAGCAGTCCACAGGGATCGGCGAACTATGGCTACACCTTC

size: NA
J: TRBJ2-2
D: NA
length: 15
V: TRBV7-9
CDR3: CASSRGPLDTGELFF
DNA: TGTGCCAGCAGCCGAGGGCCCCTTGACACCGGGGAGCTGTTTTTT

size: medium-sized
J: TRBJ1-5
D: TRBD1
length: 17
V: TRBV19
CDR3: CASSIVSAGTDNQPQHF
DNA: TGTGCCAGTAGTATAGTGTCTGCCGGGACAGACAATCAGCCCCAGCATTTT

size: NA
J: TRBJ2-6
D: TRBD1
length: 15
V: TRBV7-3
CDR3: CASSEGGTGANVLTF
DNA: TGTGCCAGCAGCGAAGGGGGCACTGGGGCCAACGTCCTGACTTTC

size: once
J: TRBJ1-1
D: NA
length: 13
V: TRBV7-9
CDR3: CASSRRDNTEAFF
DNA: TGTGCCAGCAGCCGCAGGGATAACACTGAAGCTTTCTTT

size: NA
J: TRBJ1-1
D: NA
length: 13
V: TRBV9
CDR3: CASSVAVNTEAFF
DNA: TGTGCCAGCAGCGTGGCAGTGAACACTGAAGCTTTCTTT

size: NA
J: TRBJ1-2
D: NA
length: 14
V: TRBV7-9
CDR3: CASSTAGVDYGYTF
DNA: TGTGCCAGCAGCACCGCCGGTGTTGACTATGGCTACACCTTC

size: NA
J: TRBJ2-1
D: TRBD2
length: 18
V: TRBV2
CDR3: CASSESPLLAGVSNEQFF
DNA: TGTGCCAGCAGTGAATCCCCTCTACTAGCGGGAGTATCCAATGAGCAGTTCTTC

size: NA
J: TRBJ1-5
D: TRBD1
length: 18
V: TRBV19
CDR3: CASSIDQGAKGRNQPQHF
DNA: TGTGCCAGTAGTATAGACCAGGGGGCGAAAGGTCGGAATCAGCCCCAGCATTTT

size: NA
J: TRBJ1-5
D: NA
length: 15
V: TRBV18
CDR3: CASSPSQGLSQPQHF
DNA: TGTGCCAGCTCCCCCTCGCAGGGGTTAAGTCAGCCCCAGCATTTT

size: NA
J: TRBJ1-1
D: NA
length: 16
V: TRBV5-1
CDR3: CASSPGQSGGWTEAFF
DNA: TGCGCCAGCAGTCCCGGACAGTCGGGAGGGTGGACTGAAGCTTTCTTT

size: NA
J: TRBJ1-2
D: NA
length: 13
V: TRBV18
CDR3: CASSPEEGRGYTF
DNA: TGTGCCAGCTCACCGGAGGAGGGCAGGGGCTACACCTTC

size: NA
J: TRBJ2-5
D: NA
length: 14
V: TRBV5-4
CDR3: CASSSQGREETQYF
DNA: TGTGCCAGCAGCTCACAGGGTAGGGAGGAGACCCAGTACTTC

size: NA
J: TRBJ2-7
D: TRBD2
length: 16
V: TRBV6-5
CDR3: CASSYGASGVPYEQYF
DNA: TGTGCCAGCAGTTACGGGGCTAGCGGGGTACCCTACGAGCAGTACTTC

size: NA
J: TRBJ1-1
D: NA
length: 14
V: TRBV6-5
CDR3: CASSYSSRGGKAFF
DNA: TGTGCCAGCAGTTACTCTTCCAGGGGCGGTAAAGCTTTCTTT

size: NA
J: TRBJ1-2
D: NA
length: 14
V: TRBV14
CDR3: CASSPGGLSLGYTF
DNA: TGTGCCAGCAGCCCCGGGGGATTGTCTCTTGGCTACACCTTC

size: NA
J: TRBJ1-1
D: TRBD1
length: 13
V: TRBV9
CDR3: CASSAGQGTEAFF
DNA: TGTGCCAGCAGCGCCGGACAGGGCACTGAAGCTTTCTTT

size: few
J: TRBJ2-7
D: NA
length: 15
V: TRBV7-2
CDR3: CASSLMGWGDYEQYF
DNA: TGTGCCAGCAGCTTAATGGGGTGGGGAGACTACGAGCAGTACTTC

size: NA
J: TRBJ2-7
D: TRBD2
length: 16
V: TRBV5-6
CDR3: CASIITTSGKEYEQYF
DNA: TGTGCCAGCATCATAACGACTAGCGGGAAGGAATACGAGCAGTACTTC

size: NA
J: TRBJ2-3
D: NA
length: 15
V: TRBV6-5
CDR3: CASRTPGSSTDTQYF
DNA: TGTGCCAGCAGAACTCCGGGGTCTAGCACAGATACGCAGTATTTT

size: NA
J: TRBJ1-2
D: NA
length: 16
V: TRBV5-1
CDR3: CASSLDMGNPVYGYTF
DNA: TGCGCCAGCAGCTTGGACATGGGCAACCCCGTTTATGGCTACACCTTC

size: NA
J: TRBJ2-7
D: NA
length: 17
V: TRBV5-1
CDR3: CASSLSRGSDSSYEQYF
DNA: TGCGCCAGCAGCTTGAGCAGGGGTAGCGATAGCTCCTACGAGCAGTACTTC

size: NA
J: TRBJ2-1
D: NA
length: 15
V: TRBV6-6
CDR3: CASSLTTTSGNEQFF
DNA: TGTGCCAGCAGTTTGACTACCACCTCGGGTAATGAGCAGTTCTTC

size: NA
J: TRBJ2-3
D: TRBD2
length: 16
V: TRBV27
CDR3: CASSLSAGGSRDTQYF
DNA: TGTGCCAGCAGTTTATCGGCGGGAGGATCCCGCGATACGCAGTATTTT

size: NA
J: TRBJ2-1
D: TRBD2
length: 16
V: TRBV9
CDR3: CASSPLGTSGTNEQFF
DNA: TGTGCCAGCAGCCCACTAGGGACTAGCGGGACCAATGAGCAGTTCTTC

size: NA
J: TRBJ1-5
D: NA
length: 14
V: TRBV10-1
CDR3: CASSGRGGWQPQHF
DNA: TGCGCCAGCAGTGGTCGGGGGGGTTGGCAGCCCCAGCATTTT

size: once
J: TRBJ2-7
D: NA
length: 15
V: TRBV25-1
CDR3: CASSDWGGPHDEQYF
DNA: TGTGCCAGCAGTGATTGGGGGGGCCCCCATGACGAGCAGTACTTC

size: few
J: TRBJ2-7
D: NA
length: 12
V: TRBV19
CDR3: CASSIGGNEQYF
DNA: TGTGCCAGTAGTATTGGGGGGAACGAGCAGTACTTC

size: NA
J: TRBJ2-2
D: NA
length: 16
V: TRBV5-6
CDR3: CASSSYGVRYTGELFF
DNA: TGTGCCAGCAGCTCCTACGGGGTACGATACACCGGGGAGCTGTTTTTT

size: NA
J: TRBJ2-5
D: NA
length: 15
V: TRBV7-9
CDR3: CASSLGQAQGETQYF
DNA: TGTGCCAGCAGCTTGGGTCAGGCGCAGGGAGAGACCCAGTACTTC